This record concerns one TCR beta chain sequence. Its antigen is unidentified. Other nucleotide sequences in the sample specify the same CDR3. CDR1 SNHLY and CDR2 FYNNEI come from the germline V gene. Trimming pared 8 bases from V and 2 bases from J, leaving 3 bases between. The CDR3 has 10 residues. This sample stems from a study of shared clonotypes between healthy human individuals. Study results and limitations: All-four-donor shared clonotypes had higher generation probabilities than non-shared clonotypes did.

The protocol was immunoSEQ multiplex PCR, while the TCRdb copy is restricted to in-frame clones and leaves out a portion. The sample has 2.3 million or so clones, approximately 95% seen once. This clonotype originated in a man younger than 35 in good health. Some clones in this sample may be carry-over from other donors' samples. This rearrangement joins TRBV2 to TRBJ2-5; D is unresolved. Sequenced input: naive CD4+ T cells from PBMCs. The subset was: CD45RA+ positively selected. CDR3 DNA sequence: TGTGCCAGCTCTCAAGAGACCCAGTACTTC. Its protein is CASSQETQYF.